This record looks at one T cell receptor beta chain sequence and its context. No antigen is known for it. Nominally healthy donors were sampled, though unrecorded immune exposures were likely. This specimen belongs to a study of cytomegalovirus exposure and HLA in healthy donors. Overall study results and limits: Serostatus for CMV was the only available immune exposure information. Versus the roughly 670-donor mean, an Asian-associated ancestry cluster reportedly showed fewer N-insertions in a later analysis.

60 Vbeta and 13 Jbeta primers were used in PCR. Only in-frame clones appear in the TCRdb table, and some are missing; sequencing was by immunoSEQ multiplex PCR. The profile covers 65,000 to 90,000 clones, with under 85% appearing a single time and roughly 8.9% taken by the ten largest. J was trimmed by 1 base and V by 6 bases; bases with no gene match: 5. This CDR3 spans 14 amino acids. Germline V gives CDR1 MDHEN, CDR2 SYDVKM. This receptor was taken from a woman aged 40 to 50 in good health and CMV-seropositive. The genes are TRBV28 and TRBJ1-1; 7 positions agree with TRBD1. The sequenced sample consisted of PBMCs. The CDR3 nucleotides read TGTGCCAGCAGCTTGGGACAGAAGAACACTGAAGCTTTCTTT. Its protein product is CASSLGQKNTEAFF.